These T cell receptor beta chains were read from a single sample in a study of post-analysis software for immune sequencing data. Using its own MiXCR run on the PCR reads, TCRdb lists one record per CDR3 protein. This sample carries 150,000 to 200,000 distinct CDR3 sequences, 25% to 35% of them seen once, and the ten largest clones take about 1.6%. Sequenced material: blood. All receptors derive from a girl between 10 and 17 years old with multiple sclerosis. The CDR3 runs from the conserved cysteine through the conserved F or W. Fields, in order: clone size, D gene, V gene, J gene, CDR3 protein, CDR3 DNA. A D gene is named only where the DNA matches it firmly. Only part of the rows carry a size: once, few, many, or a class if the clone is expanded.

>few|-|TRBV14|TRBJ1-1
CASRPIVTEAFF
TGTGCCAGCAGACCAATAGTTACTGAAGCTTTCTTT
>many|-|TRBV21-1|TRBJ2-7
CASRGGGRVTYEQYF
TGTGCCAGCAGGGGCGGCGGGAGAGTCACCTACGAGCAGTACTTC
>few|-|TRBV12-3/TRBV12-4|TRBJ2-3
CVSTRPQGTTDTQYF
TGTGTCAGCACCCGGCCCCAGGGGACCACAGATACGCAGTATTTT
>-|TRBD1|TRBV7-9|TRBJ2-1
CASSSRDRAIDNNKQFF
TGTGCCAGCAGCTCCCGGGACAGGGCAATCGACAACAATAAGCAGTTCTTC
>few|TRBD2|TRBV6-2/TRBV6-3|TRBJ2-3
CASSRTRFAQYF
TGTGCCAGCAGTCGGACTAGGTTCGCGCAGTATTTT
>many|-|TRBV20-1|TRBJ2-5
CSAFLDSLRQETQYF
TGCAGTGCTTTCCTGGACAGTCTTAGACAAGAGACCCAGTACTTC
>-|TRBD2|TRBV20-1|TRBJ2-3
CSARTSGSTDTQYF
TGCAGTGCTCGGACTAGCGGGAGTACAGATACGCAGTATTTT
>-|-|TRBV7-2|TRBJ1-4
CASSLVGANEKLFF
TGTGCCAGCAGCTTAGTGGGGGCTAATGAAAAACTGTTTTTT
>few|TRBD1|TRBV12-3/TRBV12-4|TRBJ1-1
CASSPAKGAKDTEAFF
TGTGCCAGCAGCCCTGCTAAGGGGGCGAAGGACACTGAAGCTTTCTTT
>-|TRBD2|TRBV3-1|TRBJ2-1
CASRSVFGTSGYNEQFF
TGTGCCAGCAGAAGTGTATTCGGGACTAGCGGCTACAATGAGCAGTTCTTC
>many|-|TRBV6-2/TRBV6-3|TRBJ2-1
CASSYERVNEQFF
TGTGCCAGCAGTTACGAGAGGGTAAATGAGCAGTTCTTC
>few|-|TRBV15|TRBJ1-6
CATSREARPLHF
TGTGCCACCAGCAGAGAGGCGAGACCCCTCCACTTT
>many|TRBD2|TRBV4-1|TRBJ2-5
CASSDRDYPQETQYF
TGCGCCAGCAGCGACCGGGACTACCCCCAAGAGACCCAGTACTTC
>few|TRBD2|TRBV9|TRBJ2-1
CASSVALPSGISSSYNEQFF
TGTGCCAGCAGCGTAGCCTTACCTAGCGGGATCTCAAGCTCCTACAATGAGCAGTTCTTC
>-|TRBD1|TRBV20-1|TRBJ1-5
CSAHRTGWGDQPQHF
TGCAGTGCCCACCGGACAGGTTGGGGCGATCAGCCCCAGCATTTT
>many|TRBD1|TRBV10-3|TRBJ2-5
CATGGETGRRETQYF
TGTGCCACCGGCGGCGAGACAGGGCGAAGAGAGACCCAGTACTTC
>many|TRBD1|TRBV20-1|TRBJ2-1
CSAPQGNSYNEQFF
TGCAGTGCTCCACAGGGGAACTCCTACAATGAGCAGTTCTTC
>few|-|TRBV28|TRBJ2-2
CASRGRGANTGELFF
TGTGCCAGCAGGGGGAGAGGGGCGAACACCGGGGAGCTGTTTTTT
>many|TRBD2|TRBV20-1|TRBJ2-1
CSARVRTGRDYNEQFF
TGCAGTGCTAGGGTGCGGACCGGGAGGGATTACAATGAGCAGTTCTTC
>many|-|TRBV5-1|TRBJ2-1
CASSWKGDGEQFF
TGCGCCAGCAGCTGGAAGGGAGACGGGGAGCAGTTCTTC
>few|-|TRBV6-1|TRBJ2-3
CASSESIPDTQYF
TGTGCCAGCAGTGAATCGATCCCAGATACGCAGTATTTT
>many|-|TRBV29-1|TRBJ1-1
CSVLGGTEAFF
TGCAGCGTTTTGGGGGGCACTGAAGCTTTCTTT
>-|-|TRBV10-3|TRBJ2-3
CAISSQRTDTQYF
TGTGCCATCAGTTCCCAGCGCACAGATACGCAGTATTTT
>-|-|TRBV12-3/TRBV12-4|TRBJ2-3
CASRTGEKADTQYF
TGTGCCAGCCGTACGGGAGAAAAGGCAGATACGCAGTATTTC
>-|-|TRBV4-1|TRBJ1-2
CASSQDDRAGPPYGYTF
TGCGCCAGCAGCCAAGACGATCGGGCAGGGCCCCCCTATGGCTACACCTTC
>few|-|TRBV20-1|TRBJ1-4
CSAYRPPGNEKLFF
TGCAGTGCTTACCGCCCTCCGGGTAATGAAAAACTGTTTTTT
>-|-|TRBV11-1|TRBJ2-7
CASSLWTPSYEQYF
TGTGCCAGCAGCTTGTGGACTCCCTCCTACGAGCAGTACTTC
>many|-|TRBV5-1|TRBJ1-2
CASSLEGEPYGYTF
TGCGCCAGCAGCTTGGAGGGGGAACCCTATGGCTACACCTTC
>many|TRBD2|TRBV7-8|TRBJ2-6
CASSLAGLGPPGANVLTF
TGTGCCAGCAGCTTAGCCGGACTAGGACCCCCTGGGGCCAACGTCCTGACTTTC
>-|-|TRBV6-5|TRBJ1-2
CASSYSPEAGRGYTF
TGTGCCAGCAGTTACTCGCCCGAGGCCGGGCGTGGCTACACCTTC
>-|-|TRBV11-1|TRBJ2-1
CASGAGTHRHEQFF
TGTGCCAGCGGAGCCGGGACCCACCGCCATGAGCAGTTCTTC
>many|TRBD1|TRBV5-1|TRBJ2-7
CASSLDTGGGYEQYF
TGCGCCAGCAGCTTGGATACAGGGGGCGGGTACGAGCAGTACTTC
>-|TRBD1|TRBV7-9|TRBJ2-7
CAAGDSYEQYF
TGTGCAGCCGGGGACAGCTACGAGCAGTACTTC
>few|-|TRBV28|TRBJ2-1
CASSFAGSPYNEQFF
TGTGCCAGCAGTTTCGCGGGGAGCCCCTACAATGAGCAGTTCTTC
>many|-|TRBV6-6|TRBJ2-5
CASSYPGRGEETQYF
TGTGCCAGCAGTTACCCGGGGAGAGGGGAAGAGACCCAGTACTTC
>-|TRBD2|TRBV3-1|TRBJ2-1
CASGQAGTERDDIYNEQFF
TGTGCCAGCGGCCAAGCGGGAACGGAGCGAGACGATATCTACAATGAGCAGTTCTTC
>many|-|TRBV5-1|TRBJ1-1
CASSTTGNTEAFF
TGCGCCAGCAGCACGACAGGTAACACTGAAGCTTTCTTT
>many|TRBD2|TRBV4-2|TRBJ2-5
CASSQERLAGGRRETQYF
TGTGCCAGCAGCCAAGAACGACTAGCGGGAGGGAGGAGGGAGACCCAGTACTTC
>few|-|TRBV7-2|TRBJ1-1
CASTRDVYTEAFF
TGTGCCAGCACCCGGGACGTATACACTGAAGCTTTCTTT
>-|-|TRBV11-2|TRBJ1-1
CASSLGGGGNTEAFF
TGTGCCAGCAGCTTAGGCGGGGGCGGAAACACTGAAGCTTTCTTT